This TCR beta chain was captured by sequencing in a study of T-cell reconstitution after alpha-beta-depleted transplantation in children. V trimming: 2 bases; J trimming: 3 bases; junction bases outside the gene matches: 4. Germline CDR1 and CDR2: SEHNR and FQNEAQ (reference sequence). The CDR3 has 16 amino acids. On this clonotype itself: What it binds is not known.

Findings and limits, study-wide: Surviving recipient cells, namely T cells and thymic progenitors, were the source of high day-60 TCRbeta diversity in some patients.

Unique molecular identifiers were incorporated during preparation of the TCRbeta library. TCRdb reprocessed the PCR reads via MiXCR and lists one record per CDR3 protein. The sample contains about 510,000 distinct CDR3 sequences, 10% to 12% of which appear only once. The receptor comes from a female patient younger than 10 who had a stem cell transplant for aplastic anemia, so the T cells may come from the graft donor. The rearrangement joins TRBV7-9 to TRBJ2-7, with TRBD2 identical over 13 bases. Source: PBMCs, mostly from graft donor cells, taken 180 days after TCRalphabeta/CD19-depleted stem cell transplant. The CDR3, as DNA: TGTGCCAGCAGCTTATGGACTAGCGGGAGTTTCTACGAGCAGTACTTC. It encodes CASSLWTSGSFYEQYF.